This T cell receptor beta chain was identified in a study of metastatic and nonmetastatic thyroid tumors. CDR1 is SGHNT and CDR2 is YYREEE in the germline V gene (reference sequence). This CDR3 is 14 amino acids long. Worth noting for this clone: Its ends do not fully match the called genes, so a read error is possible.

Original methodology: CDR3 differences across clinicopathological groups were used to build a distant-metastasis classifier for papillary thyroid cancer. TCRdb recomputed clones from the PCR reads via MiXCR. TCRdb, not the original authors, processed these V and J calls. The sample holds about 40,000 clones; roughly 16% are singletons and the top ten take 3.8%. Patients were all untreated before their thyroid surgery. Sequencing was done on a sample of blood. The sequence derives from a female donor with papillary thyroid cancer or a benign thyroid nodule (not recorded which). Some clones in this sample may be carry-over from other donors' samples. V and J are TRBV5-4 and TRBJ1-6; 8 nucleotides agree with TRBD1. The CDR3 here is CASSFRQGNSPLHF. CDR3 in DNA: TGTGCTAGCAGCTTTAGACAGGGGAATTCACCCCTCCACTTT. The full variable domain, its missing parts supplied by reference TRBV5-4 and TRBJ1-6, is ETGVTQSPTHLIKTRGQQVTLRCSSQSGHNTVSWYQQALGQGPQFIFQYYREEENGRGNFPPRFSGLQFPNYSSELNVNALELDDSALYLCASSFRQGNSPLHFGNGTRLTVT.